The 4 T cell receptor beta chains reported below all come from one sample, sequenced in a study of blood T cell repertoires in COVID-19. Some clones are missing from TCRdb's copy, which holds only in-frame ones; the method was immunoSEQ multiplex PCR. The sample yields approximately 280,000 clones, 85% seen once. Material: PBMCs or T cells enriched from blood (not recorded which). The receptors stem from a woman in her forties or fifties who had recovered from COVID-19.

V gene TRBV28 combines with J gene TRBJ2-7; D might be TRBD1 (6 bases). Trimming pared 4 bases from V and 0 bases from J, leaving 13 bases between. CDR3 length equals 15 residues. CDR1 and CDR2 (germline): MDHEN, SYDVKM. The CDR3 spells CASSSGQFSSYEQYF. Written as DNA, the CDR3 is TGTGCCAGCAGTTCGGGACAATTCAGCTCCTACGAGCAGTACTTC.

This clone was found once. The chain has TRBV19 and TRBJ1-4, with TRBD1 matching over 8 bases. V trimming: 1 base; J trimming: 8 bases; junction bases outside the gene matches: 6. Germline CDR1 and CDR2: LNHDA and SQIVND (reference sequence). CDR3 size: 15 residues. The chain's CDR3 is CASSIASGGNEKLFF. Here the CDR3 DNA reads TGTGCCAGTAGTATAGCTTCAGGGGGCAACGAAAAACTGTTTTTT.

This clone was recorded a few times. V is TRBV28 and J is TRBJ2-7; 7 bases fit TRBD2. Germline V lookup: CDR1 MDHEN, CDR2 SYDVKM. V gave up 7 bases and J gave up 1 base; unmatched junction bases: 10. The CDR3 contains 15 residues. DNA for the CDR3: TGTGCCAGCATCTCAGGGAGGGTGGGATCCTACGAGCAGTACTTC. This codes for CASISGRVGSYEQYF.

The rearrangement links TRBV2 to TRBJ1-1, with a weak D call TRBD1 (5 bases). V was shortened by 4 bases and J by 2 bases, with 11 bases between the two germline ends. The CDR3 length is 14 residues. Per germline, CDR1 SNHLY and CDR2 FYNNEI. CDR3 DNA sequence: TGTGCCAGCAGTGGGACATGGTTTAACACTGAAGCTTTCTTT. It is translated as CASSGTWFNTEAFF.